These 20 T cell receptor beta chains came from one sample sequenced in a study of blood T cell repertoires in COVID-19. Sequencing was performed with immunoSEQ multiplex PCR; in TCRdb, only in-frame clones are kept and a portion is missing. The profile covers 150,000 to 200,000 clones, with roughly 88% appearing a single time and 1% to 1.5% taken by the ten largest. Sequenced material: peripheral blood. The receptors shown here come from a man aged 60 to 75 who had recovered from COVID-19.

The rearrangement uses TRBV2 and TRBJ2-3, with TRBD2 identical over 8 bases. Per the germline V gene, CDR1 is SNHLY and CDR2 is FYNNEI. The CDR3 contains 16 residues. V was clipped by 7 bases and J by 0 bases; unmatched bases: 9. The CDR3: CASKLGPGGSTDTQYF. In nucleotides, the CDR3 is TGTGCCAGCAAACTCGGTCCGGGGGGGAGCACAGATACGCAGTATTTT.

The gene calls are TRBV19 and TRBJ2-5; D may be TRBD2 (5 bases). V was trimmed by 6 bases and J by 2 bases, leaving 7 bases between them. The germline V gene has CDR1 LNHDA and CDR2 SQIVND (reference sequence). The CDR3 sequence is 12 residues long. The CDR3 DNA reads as TGTGCCAGTAGCACGGGACAAGAGACCCAGTACTTC. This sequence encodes CASSTGQETQYF.

The DNA for the CDR3 is TGTGCCAGCAGCTACTCTAGCGGAAGCACAGATACGCAGTATTTT. It codes for CASSYSSGSTDTQYF. This chain links TRBV11-2 with TRBJ2-3, with TRBD2 matching 7 bases. CDR3 length equals 15 residues. The J segment lost 0 bases and the V segment lost 4 bases, leaving 4 bases of the junction unmatched. Germline V gene data show CDR1 as SGHAT and CDR2 as FQNNGV.

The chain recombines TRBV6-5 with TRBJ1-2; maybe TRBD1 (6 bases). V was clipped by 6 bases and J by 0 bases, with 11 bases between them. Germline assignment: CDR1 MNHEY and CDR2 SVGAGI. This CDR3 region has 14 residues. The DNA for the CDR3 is TGTGCCAGCAGCTTCAGGGGACCTAACTATGGCTACACCTTC. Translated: CASSFRGPNYGYTF.

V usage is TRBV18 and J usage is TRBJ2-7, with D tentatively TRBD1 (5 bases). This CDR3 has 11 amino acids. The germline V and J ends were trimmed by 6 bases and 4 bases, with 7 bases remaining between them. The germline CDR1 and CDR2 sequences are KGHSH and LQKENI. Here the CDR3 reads CASSTEYEQYF. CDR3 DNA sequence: TGTGCCAGCTCGACAGAGTACGAGCAGTACTTC. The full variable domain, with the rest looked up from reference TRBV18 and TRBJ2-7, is NAGVMQNPRHLVRRRGQEARLRCSPMKGHSHVYWYRQLPEEGLKFMVYLQKENIIDESGMPKERFSAEFPKEGPSILRIQQVVRGDSAAYFCASSTEYEQYFGPGTRLTVT.

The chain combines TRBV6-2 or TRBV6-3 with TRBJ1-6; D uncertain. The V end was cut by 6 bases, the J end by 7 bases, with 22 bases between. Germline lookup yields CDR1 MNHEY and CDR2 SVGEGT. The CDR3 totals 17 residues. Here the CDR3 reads CASSYLRLGRRNSPLHF. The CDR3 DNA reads TGTGCCAGCAGCTATTTACGATTGGGGAGGAGGAATTCACCCCTCCACTTT.

The CDR3 bases are TGTGCCAGCTCACTAGACGGGAAGGCTGGCTACACCTTC. As protein: CASSLDGKAGYTF. The chain carries TRBV18 and TRBJ1-2, with no clear D. Trimming took 4 bases from V and 7 from J, leaving 13 bases between them. The CDR3 is made up of 13 amino acids. Germline CDR1 is KGHSH and CDR2 is LQKENI.

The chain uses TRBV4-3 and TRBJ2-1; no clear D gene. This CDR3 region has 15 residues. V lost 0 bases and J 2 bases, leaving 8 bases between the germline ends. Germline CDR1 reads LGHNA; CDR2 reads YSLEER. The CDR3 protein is CASSQEASPYNEQFF. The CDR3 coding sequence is TGCGCCAGCAGCCAAGAAGCTAGTCCCTACAATGAGCAGTTCTTC.

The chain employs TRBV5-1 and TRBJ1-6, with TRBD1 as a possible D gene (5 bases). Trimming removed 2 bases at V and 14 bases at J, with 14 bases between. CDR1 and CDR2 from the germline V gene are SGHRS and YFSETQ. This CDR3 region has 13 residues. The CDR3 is CASSFTGDATLHF. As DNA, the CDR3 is TGCGCCAGCAGCTTTACGGGGGACGCCACCCTCCACTTT.

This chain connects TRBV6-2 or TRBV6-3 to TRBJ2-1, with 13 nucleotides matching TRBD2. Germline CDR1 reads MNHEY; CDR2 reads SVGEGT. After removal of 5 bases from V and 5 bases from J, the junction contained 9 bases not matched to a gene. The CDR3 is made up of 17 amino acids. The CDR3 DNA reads TGTGCCAGCAGTGTTCGGGGACTAGCGGGGCGGGACAATGAGCAGTTCTTC. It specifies CASSVRGLAGRDNEQFF.

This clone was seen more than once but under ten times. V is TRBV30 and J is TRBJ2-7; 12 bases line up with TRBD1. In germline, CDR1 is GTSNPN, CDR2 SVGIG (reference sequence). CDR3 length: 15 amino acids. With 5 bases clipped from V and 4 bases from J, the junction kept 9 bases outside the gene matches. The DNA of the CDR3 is TGTGCCTGGGCTCCCCTGGGACAGGGGGCTTACGAGCAGTACTTC. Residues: CAWAPLGQGAYEQYF.

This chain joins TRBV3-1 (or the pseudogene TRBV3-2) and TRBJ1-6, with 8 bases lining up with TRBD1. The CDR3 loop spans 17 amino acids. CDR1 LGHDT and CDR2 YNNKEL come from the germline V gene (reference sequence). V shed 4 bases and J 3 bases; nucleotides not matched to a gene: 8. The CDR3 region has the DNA TGTGCCAGCAGCCCAGAGGACAGGGCCGGCTATAATTCACCCCTCCACTTT. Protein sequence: CASSPEDRAGYNSPLHF.

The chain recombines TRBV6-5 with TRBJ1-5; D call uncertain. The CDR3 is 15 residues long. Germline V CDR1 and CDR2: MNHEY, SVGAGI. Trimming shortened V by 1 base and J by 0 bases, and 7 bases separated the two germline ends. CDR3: CASSYWGDSNQPQHF. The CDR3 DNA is TGTGCCAGCAGTTACTGGGGAGATAGCAATCAGCCCCAGCATTTT.

CDR3 protein: CAIMEGRDTGELFF. As DNA, the CDR3 is TGTGCCATCATGGAGGGGAGGGACACCGGGGAGCTGTTTTTT. The V and J genes are TRBV10-3 and TRBJ2-2; 7 bases map to TRBD2. The CDR3 covers 14 residues. Germline loops: CDR1 ENHRY, CDR2 SYGVKD. V was pared by 7 bases and J by 3 bases, with 5 bases of the junction left unmatched.

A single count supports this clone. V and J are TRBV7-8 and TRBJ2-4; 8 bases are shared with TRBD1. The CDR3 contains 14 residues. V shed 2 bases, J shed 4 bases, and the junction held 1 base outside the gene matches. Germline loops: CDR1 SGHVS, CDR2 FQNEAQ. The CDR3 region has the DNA TGTGCCAGCAGCTTACAGGGGGCTAAAAACATTCAGTACTTC. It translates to CASSLQGAKNIQYF.

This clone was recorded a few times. This CDR3 is CATSGGEGVSKDNEQFF. The CDR3 nucleotides read TGTGCCACCAGTGGGGGAGAGGGGGTCTCTAAGGACAATGAGCAGTTCTTC. The chain uses TRBV24-1 and TRBJ2-1; a weak D match, TRBD1 (6 bases). CDR3 length: 17 amino acids. With 5 bases removed from V and 5 bases from J, the gap between germline ends came to 21 bases. Germline V CDR1 and CDR2: KGHDR, SFDVKD.

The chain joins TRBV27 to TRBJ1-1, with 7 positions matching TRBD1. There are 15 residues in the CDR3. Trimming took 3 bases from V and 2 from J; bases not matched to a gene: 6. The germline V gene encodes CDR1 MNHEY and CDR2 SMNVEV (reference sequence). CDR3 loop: CASSFESGGNTEAFF. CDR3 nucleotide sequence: TGTGCCAGCAGTTTTGAGTCAGGGGGAAACACTGAAGCTTTCTTT.

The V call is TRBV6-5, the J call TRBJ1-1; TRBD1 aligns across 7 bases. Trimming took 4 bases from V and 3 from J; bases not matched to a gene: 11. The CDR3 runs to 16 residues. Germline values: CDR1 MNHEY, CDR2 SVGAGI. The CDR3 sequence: CASSSGNRGGYTEAFF. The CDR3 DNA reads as TGTGCCAGCAGTTCAGGAAACAGGGGTGGGTACACTGAAGCTTTCTTT.

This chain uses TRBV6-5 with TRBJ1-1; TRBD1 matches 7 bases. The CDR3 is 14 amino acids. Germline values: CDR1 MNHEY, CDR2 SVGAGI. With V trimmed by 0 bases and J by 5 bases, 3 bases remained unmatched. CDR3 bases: TGTGCCAGCAGTTACTCGACAGGGAGGACTGAAGCTTTCTTT. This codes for CASSYSTGRTEAFF.

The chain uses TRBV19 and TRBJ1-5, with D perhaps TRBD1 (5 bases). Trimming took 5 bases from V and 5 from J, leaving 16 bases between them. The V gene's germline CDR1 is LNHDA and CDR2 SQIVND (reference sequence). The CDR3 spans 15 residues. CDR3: CASSVLGAGDQPQHF. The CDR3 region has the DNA TGTGCCAGTAGTGTGCTCGGGGCGGGGGATCAGCCCCAGCATTTT.